This T cell receptor (beta chain) was profiled in a study of response to subunit inactivated influenza vaccine. Study conclusions and caveats: Each seasonal influenza vaccination recruits few new T cells, the authors suggested.

The germline CDR1 and CDR2 sequences are SQVTM and ANQGSEA. This CDR3 spans 12 amino acids. With 7 bases removed from V and 4 bases from J, the gap between germline ends came to 11 bases. For this clonotype: What it recognizes is unknown.

TCRdb used MiXCR to reprocess the RT-PCR reads, holding one entry per CDR3 protein. The sample has under 550,000 distinct CDR3 sequences, approximately 7.3% seen once. The chain has TRBV29-1 and TRBJ1-3; D might be TRBD1 (5 bases). The sequence came from a man in his fifties or sixties who received an inactivated influenza vaccine. Sequenced here: PBMCs from blood, sampled 23 to 25 months after vaccination. The CDR3 DNA sequence: TGCAGCGGTACAGGTTGGGGAAACACCATATATTTT. Translating gives CSGTGWGNTIYF.